This T cell receptor (beta chain) comes out of a study of T cell responses to AZD1222 COVID-19 vaccine. Whole-study findings and limits: Spike was spanned by vaccine-associated CD4 TCRs, with dominance at 160-218 and 743-854.

Profiling relied on immunoSEQ multiplex PCR, and the TCRdb table lists in-frame clones only, not all of them. The sample consists of approximately 88,000 clones, 90% of them appearing once. The CDR3 sequence is 16 residues long. Regarding this clone: Its cognate antigen is unknown.

The sequences come from peripheral blood, collected 28 days after the second AZD1222 dose. The sequence derives from an adult who received the AZD1222 COVID-19 vaccine. The V gene is TRBV7-5, the J gene TRBJ1-5. TRBV7-5 is assigned pseudogene status. CDR3 sequence (DNA): TGTGCCAGAAGCTTCCTGCGTGGAGGGGGCAATCAGCCCCAGCATTTT. It is translated as CARSFLRGGGNQPQHF.